The clone carrying this T cell receptor (beta chain) was observed a handful of times. As yet, its antigen is unknown. TCRdb reanalysed the 5' RACE reads using MiXCR and keeps one entry per CDR3 protein. The sample carries about half a million distinct CDR3 sequences, roughly 18% recorded once. Germline V gene sequence: CDR1 DFQATT, CDR2 SNEGSKA (reference sequence). Trimming took 2 bases from V and 0 from J; bases not matched to a gene: 6. This CDR3 spans 16 amino acids. This entry belongs to a study of T-cell memory formation after mild COVID-19. Study-level results: Largely, contracting CD4+ clones fell within CM and EM, and contracting CD8+ clones within EMRA.

Sequencing was carried out using PBMCs or a T cell subset sorted from them (not recorded which). This clonotype originated in an adult woman who had mild COVID-19 (a few samples of this study predate the infection). Cell type and time point are not known. The chain employs TRBV20-1 and TRBJ2-2, with 7 bases identical to TRBD1. CDR3 sequence reads: CSARRTGTANTGELFF. As DNA, the CDR3 is TGCAGTGCTAGACGGACCGGGACAGCGAACACCGGGGAGCTGTTTTTT.